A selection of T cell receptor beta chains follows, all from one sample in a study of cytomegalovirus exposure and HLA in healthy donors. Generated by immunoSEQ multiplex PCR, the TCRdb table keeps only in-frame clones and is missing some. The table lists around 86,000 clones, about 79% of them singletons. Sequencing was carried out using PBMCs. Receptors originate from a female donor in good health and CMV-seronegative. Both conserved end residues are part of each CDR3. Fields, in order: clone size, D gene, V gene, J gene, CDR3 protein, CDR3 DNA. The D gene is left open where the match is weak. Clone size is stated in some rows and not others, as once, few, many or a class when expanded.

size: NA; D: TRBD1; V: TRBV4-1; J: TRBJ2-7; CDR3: CASSQRSTGGYEQYF; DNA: TGCGCCAGCAGCCAAAGGAGCACAGGGGGCTACGAGCAGTACTTC
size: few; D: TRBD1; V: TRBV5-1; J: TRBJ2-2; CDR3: CASSRTGTTGELFF; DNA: TGCGCCAGCAGCAGGACAGGGACCACCGGGGAGCTGTTTTTT
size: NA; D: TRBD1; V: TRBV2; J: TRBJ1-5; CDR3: CASSQGQGERSQHF; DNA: TGTGCCAGCAGTCAGGGACAGGGGGAAAGGTCCCAGCATTTT
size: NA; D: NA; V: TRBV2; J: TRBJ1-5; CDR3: CASSDWAGVGNQPQHF; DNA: TGTGCCAGCAGCGATTGGGCAGGGGTCGGCAATCAGCCCCAGCATTTT
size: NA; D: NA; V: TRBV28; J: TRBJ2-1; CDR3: CASSLGVSYFF; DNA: TGTGCCAGCAGTTTGGGAGTTAGCTATTTCTTC
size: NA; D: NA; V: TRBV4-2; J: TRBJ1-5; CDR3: CASSQGARPSGQPQHF; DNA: TGTGCCAGCAGCCAAGGGGCTCGGCCCTCGGGACAGCCCCAGCATTTT
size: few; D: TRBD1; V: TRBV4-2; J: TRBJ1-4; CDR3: CASSQGSTGESEKLFF; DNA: TGTGCCAGCAGCCAAGGGTCGACAGGGGAATCGGAAAAACTGTTTTTT
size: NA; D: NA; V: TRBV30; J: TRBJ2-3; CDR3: CAWKETSTDTQYF; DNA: TGTGCCTGGAAAGAAACTAGCACAGATACGCAGTATTTT
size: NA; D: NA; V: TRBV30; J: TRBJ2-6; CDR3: CAWTRGSEANVLTF; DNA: TGTGCCTGGACCCGAGGGTCCGAGGCCAACGTCCTGACTTTC
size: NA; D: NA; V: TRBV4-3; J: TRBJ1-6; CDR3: CASSPVGGASYNSPLHF; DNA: TGCGCCAGCAGCCCCGTGGGGGGGGCATCCTATAATTCACCCCTCCACTTT
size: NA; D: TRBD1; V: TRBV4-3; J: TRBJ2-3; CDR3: CASSQDPTGGYPDTQYF; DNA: TGCGCCAGCAGCCAAGATCCGACAGGGGGGTATCCAGATACGCAGTATTTT
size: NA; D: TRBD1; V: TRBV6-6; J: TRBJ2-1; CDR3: CASRPEGTGRDEQFF; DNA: TGTGCCAGCAGACCAGAAGGGACAGGGAGGGATGAGCAGTTCTTC
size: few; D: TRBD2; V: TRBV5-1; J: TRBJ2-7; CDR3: CASKGLAGDLGQSYF; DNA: TGCGCCAGCAAGGGACTAGCGGGAGACCTCGGACAGTCGTACTTC
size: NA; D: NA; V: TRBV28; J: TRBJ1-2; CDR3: CASASPPGGFYGYTF; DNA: TGTGCCAGCGCTTCCCCCCCGGGGGGATTCTATGGCTACACCTTC
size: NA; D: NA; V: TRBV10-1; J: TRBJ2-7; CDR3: CASSSVGTSYEQYF; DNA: TGCGCCAGCAGTAGCGTGGGGACTTCCTACGAGCAGTACTTC
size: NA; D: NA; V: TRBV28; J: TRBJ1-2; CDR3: CASSFLYGYTF; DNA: TGTGCCAGCAGTTTCCTGTATGGCTACACCTTC
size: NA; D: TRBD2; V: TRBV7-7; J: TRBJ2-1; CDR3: CASSLDGGSYNEQFF; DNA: TGTGCTAGCAGCTTAGACGGCGGGAGTTACAATGAGCAGTTCTTC
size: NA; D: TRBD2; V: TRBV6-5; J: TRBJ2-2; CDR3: CASAREDTGELFF; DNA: TGTGCCAGCGCCCGGGAGGACACCGGGGAGCTGTTTTTT
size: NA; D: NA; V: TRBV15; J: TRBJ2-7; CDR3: CATTQGIGLYEQYF; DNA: TGTGCCACCACCCAGGGGATAGGGCTCTACGAGCAGTACTTC
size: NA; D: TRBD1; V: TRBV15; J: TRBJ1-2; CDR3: CATSRFDGTGALGAGYTF; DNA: TGTGCCACCAGCAGATTCGATGGGACAGGGGCTCTGGGGGCTGGCTACACCTTC
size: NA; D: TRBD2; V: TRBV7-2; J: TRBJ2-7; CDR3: CASSLVAGDYEQYF; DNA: TGTGCCAGCAGCTTAGTAGCGGGGGACTACGAGCAGTACTTC
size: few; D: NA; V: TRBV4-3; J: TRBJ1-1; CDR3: CASSLEGGTEAFF; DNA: TGCGCCAGCAGCCTGGAGGGAGGGACAGAAGCTTTCTTT
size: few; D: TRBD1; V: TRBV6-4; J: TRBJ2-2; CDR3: CATRTGADTGELFF; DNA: TGTGCCACCCGGACAGGGGCAGACACCGGGGAGCTGTTTTTT
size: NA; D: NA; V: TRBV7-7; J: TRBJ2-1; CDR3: CASSLGETGSNEQFF; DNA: TGTGCTAGCAGCTTAGGGGAAACAGGTTCGAATGAGCAGTTCTTC
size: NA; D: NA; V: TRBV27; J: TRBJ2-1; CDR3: CASSSKDSSYNEQFF; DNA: TGTGCCAGCAGTTCTAAGGACAGCTCCTACAATGAGCAGTTCTTC
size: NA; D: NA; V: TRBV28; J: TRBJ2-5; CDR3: CASSLNGGGGPQYF; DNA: TGTGCCAGCAGTTTAAATGGAGGGGGCGGTCCCCAGTACTTC
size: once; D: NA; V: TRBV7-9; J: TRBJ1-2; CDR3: CASSLGESGYTF; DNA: TGTGCCAGCAGCTTAGGCGAGTCTGGCTACACCTTC
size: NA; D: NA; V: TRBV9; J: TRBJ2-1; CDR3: CASSVVGDSYNEQFF; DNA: TGTGCCAGCAGCGTAGTCGGGGACTCCTACAATGAGCAGTTCTTC
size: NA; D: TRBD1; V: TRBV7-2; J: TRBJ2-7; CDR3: CASSLGQGAYEQYF; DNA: TGTGCCAGCAGCTTAGGACAGGGGGCGTACGAGCAGTACTTC
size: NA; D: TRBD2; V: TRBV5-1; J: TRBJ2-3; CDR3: CASSLGLAGPGGTDTQYF; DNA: TGCGCCAGCAGCTTGGGACTAGCGGGACCCGGAGGCACAGATACGCAGTATTTT
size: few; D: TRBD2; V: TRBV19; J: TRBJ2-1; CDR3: CASRVAGGPNEQFF; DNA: TGTGCCAGTAGGGTAGCGGGAGGGCCCAATGAGCAGTTCTTC
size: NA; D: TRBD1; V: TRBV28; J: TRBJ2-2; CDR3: CASSLRTGGTGGELFF; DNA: TGTGCCAGCAGTCTACGGACAGGGGGAACCGGCGGGGAGCTGTTTTTT
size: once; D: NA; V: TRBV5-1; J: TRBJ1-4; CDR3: CASTLTGQGLEKLFF; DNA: TGCGCCAGCACCCTCACCGGGCAGGGCCTTGAAAAACTGTTTTTT
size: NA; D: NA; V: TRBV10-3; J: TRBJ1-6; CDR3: CAISGQEENSPLHF; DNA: TGTGCCATCAGTGGGCAGGAGGAAAATTCACCCCTCCACTTT
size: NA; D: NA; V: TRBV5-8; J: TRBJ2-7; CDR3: CASSSSGSHYEQYF; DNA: TGTGCCAGCAGCTCGTCCGGGTCCCACTACGAGCAGTACTTC
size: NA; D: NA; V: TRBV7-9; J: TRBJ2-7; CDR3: CASSLDSSYEQYF; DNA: TGTGCCAGCAGCTTAGACTCGTCCTACGAGCAGTACTTC
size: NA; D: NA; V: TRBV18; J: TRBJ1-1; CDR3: CASSLAGNTEAFF; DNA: TGTGCCAGCTCACTAGCCGGGAACACTGAAGCTTTCTTT
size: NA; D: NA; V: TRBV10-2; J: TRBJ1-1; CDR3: CASSEFAVRMEAFF; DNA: TGCGCCAGCAGTGAGTTCGCAGTACGAATGGAAGCTTTCTTT
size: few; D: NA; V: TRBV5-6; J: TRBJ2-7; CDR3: CASSFASNYEQYF; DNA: TGTGCCAGCAGCTTTGCTAGTAACTACGAGCAGTACTTC
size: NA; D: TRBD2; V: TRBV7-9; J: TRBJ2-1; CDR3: CASSYGLAVHNEQFF; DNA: TGTGCCAGCAGCTATGGACTAGCAGTCCACAATGAGCAGTTCTTC
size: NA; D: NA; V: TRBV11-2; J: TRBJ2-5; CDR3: CASSHLTRARRETQYF; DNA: TGTGCCAGCAGCCATCTTACCAGGGCGAGGAGAGAGACCCAGTACTTC
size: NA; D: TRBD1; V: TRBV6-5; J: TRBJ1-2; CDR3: CASSRPGTGDYGYTF; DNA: TGTGCCAGCAGTCGTCCCGGGACAGGAGACTATGGCTACACCTTC
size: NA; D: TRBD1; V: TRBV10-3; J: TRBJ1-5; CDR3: CAISPDRGQPQHF; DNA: TGTGCCATCAGCCCGGACAGGGGTCAGCCCCAGCATTTT